This TCR beta chain was identified in a study of T-cell memory formation after mild COVID-19. Study information: The TCR clusters were mostly specific to one donor. Study results and limitations: Largely, contracting CD4+ clones fell within CM and EM, and contracting CD8+ clones within EMRA. The study detected some responding clones in pre-infection memory, suggesting cross-reactive memory joined.

The V end lost 3 bases, the J end lost 5 bases, and 10 bases lay between the germline ends. The germline V gene encodes CDR1 SGHTA and CDR2 FQGTGA. CDR3 size: 13 residues. The authors produced TCR alpha and TCR beta cDNA libraries with sample barcodes and UMIs by 5'RACE using constant-segment primers. Each CDR3 protein is one row after TCRdb ran MiXCR on the 5' RACE reads. The sample has 210,000 or so distinct CDR3 sequences; about 16% are singletons. This clonotype came up a few times. Its antigen is still unknown. Sequenced material: PBMCs or a T cell subset sorted from them (not recorded which). This clonotype was sampled from an adult woman who had mild COVID-19 (a few samples of this study predate the infection). Cell type and time point are not known. The gene calls are TRBV7-3 and TRBJ2-5; D not certain. In nucleotides, the CDR3 is TGTGCCAGCAGCTTTACGAGCGCTGAGACCCAGTACTTC. Encoded protein: CASSFTSAETQYF.